This passage covers 21 T cell receptor beta chains from one sample sequenced in a study of T cell clones after liver transplantation. The table came from immunoSEQ multiplex PCR; TCRdb's copy has only in-frame clones and leaves some out. The sample gives 93,000 or so clones, approximately 79% of which show up once; approximately 3% is in the top ten. The sequenced sample was CD4+ T cells from blood, obtained around 49 months after liver transplant. The source of these receptors is a human patient who received a liver transplant. A subset of T cells may come from the graft donor.

The V and J genes are TRBV27 and TRBJ1-5; D unresolved. This CDR3 is built from 12 residues. Looked up from germline, CDR1 is MNHEY and CDR2 is SMNVEV (reference sequence). Trimming took off 3 bases at V and 4 bases at J, with 4 bases between the two ends. CDR3 in DNA: TGTGCCAGCAGTTTTAGGAATCAGCCCCAGCATTTT. Amino acid sequence: CASSFRNQPQHF.

DNA of the CDR3: TGTGCCACCAGCGTACCAGGGGCAACTAATGAAAAACTGTTTTTT. Amino acids: CATSVPGATNEKLFF. This chain uses TRBV15 with TRBJ1-4; D perhaps matches TRBD1 (6 bases). Germline values: CDR1 LNHNV, CDR2 YYDKDF (reference sequence). Trimming cost V 5 bases and J 0 bases, with 10 bases left between them. This CDR3 comprises 15 residues. Complete variable domain (other parts from reference TRBV15 and TRBJ1-4): DAMVIQNPRYQVTQFGKPVTLSCSQTLNHNVMYWYQQKSSQAPKLLFHYYDKDFNNEADTPDNFQSRRPNTSFCFLDIRSPGLGDTAMYLCATSVPGATNEKLFFGSGTQLSVL.

CDR3 sequence (DNA): TGCGCCAGCAGCTTGGATGGTCTTCAAGAGACCCAGTACTTC. Translation gives CASSLDGLQETQYF. The rearrangement links TRBV5-1 to TRBJ2-5; D is ambiguous. This CDR3 has 14 amino acids. The ends were cut back, 0 bases at V and 2 bases at J, with 8 bases in the middle. Germline V gene lookup returns CDR1 SGHRS and CDR2 YFSETQ.

The chain combines TRBV18 with TRBJ2-5, with 10 bases that match TRBD1. The CDR3 covers 15 residues. Germline trimming cut 2 bases from V and 5 bases from J; bases unmatched to any gene: 5. Germline V lookup: CDR1 KGHSH, CDR2 LQKENI. The CDR3, as DNA: TGTGCCAGCTCACCATCGACAGGGGGCAGTGAGACCCAGTACTTC. It encodes CASSPSTGGSETQYF. Complete variable domain (other parts from reference TRBV18 and TRBJ2-5): NAGVMQNPRHLVRRRGQEARLRCSPMKGHSHVYWYRQLPEEGLKFMVYLQKENIIDESGMPKERFSAEFPKEGPSILRIQQVVRGDSAAYFCASSPSTGGSETQYFGPGTRLLVL.

V and J are TRBV10-2 and TRBJ2-5, with D hard to call. The CDR3 is made up of 12 amino acids. The germline V gene encodes CDR1 WSHSY and CDR2 SAAADI. With 6 bases removed from V and 1 base from J, the gap between germline ends came to 6 bases. The CDR3 coding sequence is TGCGCCAGCAGGGGCGGCCAAGAGACCCAGTACTTC. It specifies CASRGGQETQYF.

This clone was observed once. The CDR3 sequence is CASSLRQGRGGEQFF. The CDR3 coding sequence is TGTGCCAGCAGTTTACGGCAGGGAAGGGGTGGTGAGCAGTTCTTC. The rearrangement links TRBV27 to TRBJ2-1; D possibly corresponds to TRBD1 (5 bases). Germline loops: CDR1 MNHEY, CDR2 SMNVEV (reference sequence). This CDR3 region has 15 residues. V lost 2 bases and J 9 bases, leaving 17 bases between the germline ends.

The V and J genes are TRBV7-2 and TRBJ1-3, with D possibly being TRBD1 (5 bases). The CDR3 is 15 amino acids. CDR1 is SGHTA and CDR2 is FQGNSA in the germline V gene. Trimming stripped 1 base from V and 5 bases from J, with 12 bases between. The CDR3 region has the DNA TGTGCCAGCAGCTTAGGCGGGGGAGCACGAAACACCATATATTTT. Residues: CASSLGGGARNTIYF. Full variable domain (missing parts from reference TRBV7-2 and TRBJ1-3): GAGVSQSPSNKVTEKGKDVELRCDPISGHTALYWYRQSLGQGLEFLIYFQGNSAPDKSGLPSDRFSAERTGGSVSTLTIQRTQQEDSAVYLCASSLGGGARNTIYFGEGSWLTVV.

V is TRBV28 and J is TRBJ2-7; TRBD2 matches at 7 bases. CDR1 and CDR2 from the germline V gene are MDHEN and SYDVKM. V lost 6 bases and J lost 2; bases outside the gene matches: 4. The CDR3 covers 13 residues. In DNA form, the CDR3 reads TGTGCCAGCAGCCCTGGGGGGGCCTACGAGCAGTACTTC. Protein product: CASSPGGAYEQYF.

The gene calls are TRBV6-6 and TRBJ2-2, with D perhaps matching TRBD1 (6 bases). The CDR3 runs 12 residues. V lost 7 bases, J lost 8 bases, and 11 bases lay in between. Germline-derived CDR1 and CDR2 are MNHNY and SVGAGI (reference sequence). In DNA, the CDR3 is TGTGCCAGCAACTTGGGGACAGGGGAGCTGTTTTTT. Its protein product is CASNLGTGELFF.

The V gene is TRBV7-2, the J gene TRBJ1-1; a possible D gene is TRBD1 (5 bases). The CDR3 has 15 amino acids. Trimming took off 6 bases at V and 0 bases at J, with 14 bases between the two ends. CDR1 and CDR2 (germline): SGHTA, FQGNSA. The CDR3 nucleotides are TGTGCCAGCAGGGAACGGGGCCTAATGAACACTGAAGCTTTCTTT. Residues: CASRERGLMNTEAFF. Together with reference TRBV7-2 and TRBJ1-1, the CDR3 gives the full variable domain: GAGVSQSPSNKVTEKGKDVELRCDPISGHTALYWYRQSLGQGLEFLIYFQGNSAPDKSGLPSDRFSAERTGGSVSTLTIQRTQQEDSAVYLCASRERGLMNTEAFFGQGTRLTVV.

This sequence joins TRBV6-1 and TRBJ1-6; D is unclear. Trimming took off 6 bases at V and 10 bases at J, with 13 bases between the two ends. Germline CDR1 is MNHNS and CDR2 is SASEGT. The CDR3 consists of 13 residues. The CDR3 sequence is CASSTVLGSPLHF. CDR3 nucleotides: TGTGCCAGCAGCACGGTCCTGGGATCACCCCTCCACTTT.

DNA for the CDR3: TGTGCCAGTAGTATTAGAGGGACAGGGACTCCTGATGGGTTCAAAAACATTCAGTACTTC. Encoded protein: CASSIRGTGTPDGFKNIQYF. The chain joins TRBV19 to TRBJ2-4, with TRBD1 identical over 9 bases. From germline, CDR1 is LNHDA and CDR2 SQIVND (reference sequence). J lost 3 bases, V lost 3 bases, and 18 bases had no gene match. The CDR3 is 20 residues long.

This clone was detected once. The chain recombines TRBV15 with TRBJ2-7; possible D gene TRBD2, 6 bases. CDR1 is LNHNV and CDR2 is YYDKDF in the germline V gene (reference sequence). V lost 0 bases, J lost 2 bases, and 11 bases lay in between. CDR3 length: 15 amino acids. This CDR3 reads CATSREAGQAYEQYF. The CDR3 nucleotides read TGTGCCACCAGCAGAGAAGCGGGCCAGGCCTACGAGCAGTACTTC.

The V call is TRBV6-5, the J call TRBJ1-5; D is perhaps TRBD1 (5 bases). Germline values: CDR1 MNHEY, CDR2 SVGAGI. Trimming shortened V by 2 bases and J by 4 bases, and 9 bases separated the two germline ends. CDR3 size: 14 residues. The DNA for the CDR3 is TGTGCCAGCAGTTACGGGGCAGGTAATCAGCCCCAGCATTTT. Translating it yields CASSYGAGNQPQHF.

The chain couples TRBV6-5 to TRBJ2-1, with D hard to call. The germline V gene has CDR1 MNHEY and CDR2 SVGAGI. There are 12 residues in the CDR3. Trimming took 8 bases from V and 6 from J, leaving 11 bases between them. CDR3 residues: CASGVTGNEQFF. The CDR3 region has the DNA TGTGCCAGCGGGGTCACCGGCAATGAGCAGTTCTTC.

The V and J genes are TRBV19 and TRBJ2-3, with D tentatively TRBD2 (6 bases). The CDR3 length is 16 residues. V lost 6 bases to trimming and J lost 2 bases, with 18 bases between them. Germline V CDR1 and CDR2: LNHDA, SQIVND (reference sequence). The CDR3 here is CASRITGSGITDTQYF. CDR3 in DNA: TGTGCCAGTAGGATTACAGGTAGCGGCATCACAGATACGCAGTATTTT.

The chain couples TRBV5-1 to TRBJ2-3; 8 nucleotides line up with TRBD1. CDR1 and CDR2 from the germline V gene are SGHRS and YFSETQ. This CDR3 comprises 16 residues. Germline trimming cut 1 base from V and 1 base from J; bases unmatched to any gene: 5. The CDR3 spells CASSLRTGIGTDTQYF. In DNA form, the CDR3 reads TGCGCCAGCAGCTTGCGGACAGGGATAGGCACAGATACGCAGTATTTT.

The chain is built from TRBV6-5 and TRBJ1-5, with D possibly being TRBD1 (6 bases). Germline V gene sequence: CDR1 MNHEY, CDR2 SVGAGI. The CDR3 covers 14 residues. V dropped 0 bases and J dropped 11 bases, with 14 bases sitting between them. The CDR3: CASSYSIAAGAQHF. The CDR3 bases are TGTGCCAGCAGTTACTCGATAGCCGCAGGGGCCCAGCATTTT.

The chain links TRBV2 to TRBJ2-6, with TRBD1 identical over 8 bases. The CDR3 is 18 residues long. Losses at the gene ends were 4 bases for V and 0 bases for J; bases not matched to a gene: 8. Germline CDR1 and CDR2: SNHLY and FYNNEI. This CDR3 is CASSVSTGGGSGANVLTF. CDR3 nucleotides: TGTGCCAGCAGTGTGAGCACAGGGGGTGGCTCTGGGGCCAACGTCCTGACTTTC.

The chain has TRBV28 and TRBJ1-1, with TRBD1 identical over 7 bases. Germline values: CDR1 MDHEN, CDR2 SYDVKM. After removal of 4 bases from V and 4 bases from J, the junction contained 6 bases not matched to a gene. This CDR3 contains 14 residues. The chain's CDR3 is CASSSGGMSTEAFF. The CDR3 nucleotides read TGTGCCAGCAGTTCAGGGGGGATGAGCACTGAAGCTTTCTTT. The entire variable domain, with the rest obtained from reference TRBV28 and TRBJ1-1, is as follows: DVKVTQSSRYLVKRTGEKVFLECVQDMDHENMFWYRQDPGLGLRLIYFSYDVKMKEKGDIPEGYSVSREKKERFSLILESASTNQTSMYLCASSSGGMSTEAFFGQGTRLTVV.

Comment on this clone: No DNA is shown, since the ends of the CDR3 on it are uncertain; the CDR3 is the one TCRdb lists. V is TRBV27 and J is TRBJ2-5; TRBD1, the table's D call, lacks a check against the DNA. Counting both end residues, the CDR3 totals 14 amino acids. Germline V gives CDR1 MNHEY, CDR2 SMNVEV (reference sequence). The CDR3 sequence is CASSFFGQGSEQYF.